The next 27 T cell receptor beta chains were all read from a single sample in a study of cytomegalovirus exposure and HLA in healthy donors. With 60 Vbeta and 13 Jbeta primers, the PCR was carried out. Here immunoSEQ multiplex PCR was the method, and the copy in TCRdb shows in-frame clones only, minus some. The profile shows 100,000 to 150,000 clones, about 74% of them singletons. Sample: PBMCs. The origin of the receptors is a woman between 45 and 60 years old in good health and CMV-seropositive.

The chain uses TRBV29-1 and TRBJ2-1; possibly TRBD2 for D (6 bases). This CDR3 comprises 14 residues. Germline-derived CDR1 and CDR2 are SQVTM and ANQGSEA. The ends were cut back, 6 bases at V and 4 bases at J, with 16 bases in the middle. The CDR3 loop is CSVVRDLKYNEQFF. CDR3 coding DNA: TGCAGCGTGGTCCGGGACTTGAAGTACAATGAGCAGTTCTTC.

This clone has a handful of counts. This sequence joins TRBV4-1 and TRBJ1-1; D unresolved. The ends were cut back, 0 bases at V and 0 bases at J, with 14 bases in the middle. There are 17 residues in the CDR3. CDR1 MGHRA and CDR2 YSYEKL come from the germline V gene. CDR3 DNA: TGCGCCAGCAGCCAAGAGCCAACGTTTATAGTGAACACTGAAGCTTTCTTT. Protein product: CASSQEPTFIVNTEAFF.

The chain has TRBV5-8 and TRBJ1-5, with 7 bases matching TRBD1. The V segment lost 5 bases and the J segment 6 bases; nucleotides outside the gene matches: 11. The CDR3 spans 15 residues. Germline CDR1 SGHTS, CDR2 YDEGEE. This chain's CDR3 is CASSEHRGGSQPQHF. DNA of the CDR3: TGTGCCAGCAGTGAACACAGGGGAGGAAGTCAGCCCCAGCATTTT.

This rearrangement joins TRBV27 to TRBJ1-5, with 9 positions matching TRBD1. The V gene end was trimmed by 4 bases and the J gene end by 6 bases; junction bases not matched to a gene: 7. In germline, CDR1 is MNHEY, CDR2 SMNVEV (reference sequence). This CDR3 has 15 amino acids. This CDR3 reads CASSSRDRESQPQHF. CDR3 in DNA: TGTGCCAGCAGTTCGCGGGACAGGGAAAGTCAGCCCCAGCATTTT.

V gene TRBV19 combines with J gene TRBJ2-3; 11 bases match TRBD2. The CDR3 is 14 amino acids. Germline CDR1 and CDR2: LNHDA and SQIVND (reference sequence). Losses at the gene ends were 5 bases for V and 6 bases for J; bases not matched to a gene: 4. This CDR3 is CASSLTSGEDTQYF. CDR3 DNA: TGTGCCAGTAGTTTGACTAGCGGGGAGGATACGCAGTATTTT. The full variable domain, rest sourced from reference TRBV19 and TRBJ2-3, is DGGITQSPKYLFRKEGQNVTLSCEQNLNHDAMYWYRQDPGQGLRLIYYSQIVNDFQKGDIAEGYSVSREKKESFPLTVTSAQKNPTAFYLCASSLTSGEDTQYFGPGTRLTVL.

On this clone itself: The same CDR3 can be traced to other DNA sequences in this sample. The chain carries TRBV9 and TRBJ2-3, with 10 bases aligning to TRBD1. Germline values: CDR1 SGDLS, CDR2 YYNGEE. The CDR3 spans 15 residues. V trimming: 3 bases; J trimming: 3 bases; junction bases outside the gene matches: 4. The chain's CDR3 is CASSAGDRGTDTQYF. In nucleotides, the CDR3 is TGTGCCAGCAGCGCTGGGGACAGGGGTACAGATACGCAGTATTTT. The entire variable domain, with the rest obtained from reference TRBV9 and TRBJ2-3, is as follows: DSGVTQTPKHLITATGQRVTLRCSPRSGDLSVYWYQQSLDQGLQFLIQYYNGEERAKGNILERFSAQQFPDLHSELNLSSLELGDSALYFCASSAGDRGTDTQYFGPGTRLTVL.

This clone was counted only a few times. This chain connects TRBV9 to TRBJ1-1; D is possibly TRBD1 (5 bases). Per germline, CDR1 SGDLS and CDR2 YYNGEE. The CDR3 contains 17 residues. Trimming cost V 4 bases and J 3 bases, with 22 bases left between them. This CDR3 is CASSPSVRGFGDTEAFF. CDR3 nucleotides: TGTGCCAGCAGCCCGAGTGTAAGGGGTTTTGGGGACACTGAAGCTTTCTTT.

The chain combines TRBV2 with TRBJ1-2; D remains unclear. The ends were cut back, 8 bases at V and 8 bases at J, with 12 bases in the middle. This CDR3 comprises 11 residues. Germline V CDR1 and CDR2: SNHLY, FYNNEI. The CDR3 protein is CASRRSGGYTF. The CDR3 nucleotides are TGTGCCAGCCGGCGGAGTGGGGGCTACACCTTC.

This chain links TRBV29-1 with TRBJ2-7; a weak D match, TRBD1 (6 bases). The CDR3 covers 14 residues. The germline CDR1 and CDR2 sequences are SQVTM and ANQGSEA. V was clipped by 2 bases and J by 3 bases, with 14 bases between them. The CDR3 coding sequence is TGCAGCGTTGAAAGGGTCCAGGGGAGCTACGAGCAGTACTTC. It yields the protein CSVERVQGSYEQYF.

This clone was recorded a few times. The V call is TRBV2, the J call TRBJ2-3; D is unresolved. The V gene's germline CDR1 is SNHLY and CDR2 FYNNEI. The CDR3 is made up of 13 amino acids. Trimming pared 10 bases from V and 0 bases from J, leaving 11 bases between. The CDR3 sequence: CATAQSSTDTQYF. The CDR3 region has the DNA TGTGCCACCGCCCAGTCTAGCACAGATACGCAGTATTTT.

The V gene is TRBV6-1, the J gene TRBJ2-5; 9 positions match TRBD2. Germline loops: CDR1 MNHNS, CDR2 SASEGT. Trimming removed 2 bases from V and 5 bases from J; junction bases left unmatched: 9. The CDR3 runs to 16 residues. The CDR3 coding sequence is TGTGCCAGCAGTGAACCCGTCGCGCGGGGGGGCGAGACCCAGTACTTC. It yields the protein CASSEPVARGGETQYF.

The chain couples TRBV5-6 to TRBJ1-3; the match to TRBD1 covers 8 bases. V lost 4 bases to trimming and J lost 0 bases; unmatched junction nucleotides: 6. CDR1 and CDR2 from the germline V gene are SGHDT and YYEEEE. The CDR3 totals 16 residues. The CDR3 DNA reads as TGTGCCAGCAGCACCAGGACAGGGACCTCTGGAAACACCATATATTTT. Its translation: CASSTRTGTSGNTIYF.

The gene calls are TRBV27 and TRBJ2-3, with unresolved D. V lost 7 bases and J lost 2, with 10 bases in between. The CDR3 contains 13 residues. From germline, CDR1 is MNHEY and CDR2 SMNVEV (reference sequence). The CDR3 reads CASKRANTDTQYF. CDR3 DNA sequence: TGTGCCAGCAAGAGAGCGAACACAGATACGCAGTATTTT.

The sample holds one count of this clone. The chain employs TRBV6-4 and TRBJ1-5; 12 bases line up with TRBD1. CDR3 size: 17 residues. CDR1 is MRHNA, CDR2 SNTAGT, per germline. With 6 bases clipped from V and 6 bases from J, the junction kept 12 bases outside the gene matches. CDR3 DNA: TGTGCCAGCAGACCGGGACAGGGGGCAATTTATTGTCAGCCCCAGCATTTT. Translated, it gives CASRPGQGAIYCQPQHF.

The chain's CDR3 is CASSVGGGNTIYF. The CDR3 DNA follows: TGTGCCAGCAGCGTAGGCGGAGGAAACACCATATATTTT. The V gene is TRBV9, the J gene TRBJ1-3; D gene ambiguous. Deletions cut 0 bases from V and 4 bases from J, with 5 bases between. This CDR3 is 13 amino acids long. CDR1 and CDR2 from the germline V gene are SGDLS and YYNGEE.

The chain links TRBV7-7 to TRBJ1-5; 8 positions match TRBD1. Germline CDR1 reads SSHAT; CDR2 reads FNYEAQ (reference sequence). With V trimmed by 3 bases and J by 7 bases, 20 bases remained unmatched. This CDR3 region has 19 residues. CDR3 sequence: CASSLCPTGDPMIRQPQHF. Written as DNA, the CDR3 is TGTGCCAGCAGCTTGTGTCCGACAGGGGACCCTATGATCCGGCAGCCCCAGCATTTT.

This clone has just a few counts. The chain recombines TRBV19 with TRBJ2-5; possibly TRBD1 for D (6 bases). V shed 6 bases and J shed 0 bases, with 8 bases lying between them. Germline V gives CDR1 LNHDA, CDR2 SQIVND (reference sequence). This CDR3 has 13 residues. The CDR3 here is CASRRTDQETQYF. DNA of the CDR3: TGTGCCAGTAGGCGGACAGACCAAGAGACCCAGTACTTC.

This sequence joins TRBV18 and TRBJ1-1; D is uncertain. Looked up from germline, CDR1 is KGHSH and CDR2 is LQKENI. This CDR3 is 17 amino acids long. The ends were cut back, 0 bases at V and 1 base at J, with 15 bases in the middle. In DNA form, the CDR3 reads TGTGCCAGCTCACCACCGGGCACCTTCATTAAGAACACTGAAGCTTTCTTT. Encoded protein: CASSPPGTFIKNTEAFF.

The rearrangement joins TRBV6-1 to TRBJ1-1; 9 nucleotides match TRBD1. V shed 10 bases and J 1 base; nucleotides not matched to a gene: 7. This CDR3 comprises 14 residues. CDR1 is MNHNS and CDR2 is SASEGT in the germline V gene. CDR3 bases: TGTGCCACCACAGACAGGGGGAAGAACACTGAAGCTTTCTTT. This encodes CATTDRGKNTEAFF.

The chain has TRBV5-1 and TRBJ2-5; TRBD2 aligns across 8 bases. From germline, CDR1 is SGHRS and CDR2 YFSETQ. The CDR3 contains 17 residues. Trimming cost V 0 bases and J 5 bases; bases outside gene matches: 12. The CDR3 is CASSLAGRAVQRETQYF. The CDR3, as DNA: TGCGCCAGCAGCTTGGCCGGGAGGGCCGTCCAACGGGAGACCCAGTACTTC.

The V gene is TRBV7-8, the J gene TRBJ2-5; 7 bases align to TRBD1. The germline gives CDR1 SGHVS, CDR2 FQNEAQ. This CDR3 has 15 amino acids. With 5 bases clipped from V and 5 bases from J, the junction kept 11 bases outside the gene matches. CDR3 sequence (DNA): TGTGCCAGCAGCCCGGAACAGGGGTTAGTCGAGACCCAGTACTTC. It encodes CASSPEQGLVETQYF.

This clone showed up just a few times. This chain uses TRBV30 with TRBJ2-7, with D possibly matching TRBD1 (5 bases). V was shortened by 3 bases and J by 3 bases, with 12 bases between the two germline ends. The germline V gene encodes CDR1 GTSNPN and CDR2 SVGIG (reference sequence). This CDR3 comprises 13 residues. The CDR3 nucleotides read TGTGCCTGGAGGGACAACCACAGCTACGAGCAGTACTTC. This gives the protein CAWRDNHSYEQYF.

V usage is TRBV2 and J usage is TRBJ1-5; D is perhaps TRBD1 (5 bases). The CDR3 runs 13 residues. V dropped 9 bases and J dropped 5 bases, with 14 bases sitting between them. Germline V lookup: CDR1 SNHLY, CDR2 FYNNEI. CDR3 protein: CASSSRGHQPQHF. The CDR3 DNA follows: TGTGCCAGTTCTTCAAGGGGCCATCAGCCCCAGCATTTT.

CDR3 in DNA: TGCGCCAGCAGCCGTTCCCCTCTAGAGTCCGGGGCCAACGTCCTGACTTTC. Residues: CASSRSPLESGANVLTF. The chain combines TRBV4-1 with TRBJ2-6; no clear D. This CDR3 is 17 amino acids long. Trimming removed 4 bases at V and 4 bases at J, with 17 bases between. Germline CDR1 MGHRA, CDR2 YSYEKL.

This clone was seen more than once but under ten times. The J gene is TRBJ2-7, the V gene TRBV13; no firm D call. The V end lost 2 bases, the J end lost 6 bases, and 8 bases lay between the germline ends. The germline gives CDR1 PRHDT, CDR2 FYEKMQ (reference sequence). The CDR3 extends over 12 amino acids. CDR3 in DNA: TGTGCCAGCAGCTTAAACTCTCTCGAGCAGTACTTC. This encodes CASSLNSLEQYF.

The rearrangement links TRBV7-2 to TRBJ2-7, with D possibly TRBD1 on 5 matching bases. CDR3 length: 14 residues. Deletions cut 1 base from V and 3 bases from J, with 10 bases between. Germline loops: CDR1 SGHTA, CDR2 FQGNSA. The CDR3: CASSLGRQSYEQYF. The CDR3 DNA sequence: TGTGCCAGCAGCTTAGGCAGACAGAGCTACGAGCAGTACTTC.

The V call is TRBV28, the J call TRBJ1-2, with 7 positions matching TRBD1. CDR1 is MDHEN and CDR2 is SYDVKM in the germline V gene. The CDR3 spans 14 residues. V was clipped by 6 bases and J by 8 bases; unmatched bases: 12. As DNA, the CDR3 is TGTGCCAGCAGCCCCCCCCGGGACAGTGGCGGCTACACCTTC. Translation: CASSPPRDSGGYTF.